This entry lists 21 T cell receptor beta chains sequenced from one sample in a study of blood T cell repertoires in COVID-19. Measured with immunoSEQ multiplex PCR; TCRdb has only the in-frame clones, and not every one. The table records roughly 380,000 clones, approximately 89% of them present only once. The sample was peripheral blood. These TCRs come from a woman between 40 and 50 years old with COVID-19, enrolled during active disease.

This chain uses TRBV7-9 with TRBJ2-7; 8 nucleotides line up with TRBD1. Germline lookup yields CDR1 SEHNR and CDR2 FQNEAQ (reference sequence). The ends lost 4 bases at V and 3 bases at J; junction bases unmatched: 8. CDR3 length: 15 amino acids. This chain's CDR3 is CASSSPQGEDYEQYF. CDR3 bases: TGTGCCAGCAGCTCTCCACAGGGGGAAGACTACGAGCAGTACTTC.

CDR3: CASSRTSNEQFF. The DNA of the CDR3 is TGTGCCAGCAGCCGAACTAGCAATGAGCAGTTCTTC. This rearrangement joins TRBV27 to TRBJ2-1; a possible D gene is TRBD2 (5 bases). Germline CDR1 reads MNHEY; CDR2 reads SMNVEV (reference sequence). With 6 bases removed from V and 6 bases from J, the gap between germline ends came to 9 bases. This CDR3 contains 12 residues.

V usage is TRBV5-6 and J usage is TRBJ1-4, with a tentative D call TRBD1 (5 bases). V was clipped by 4 bases and J by 3 bases, with 10 bases between them. CDR3 length: 14 residues. The germline V gene has CDR1 SGHDT and CDR2 YYEEEE. CDR3: CASSLGGANEKLFF. The CDR3 DNA sequence: TGTGCCAGCAGCCTGGGGGGGGCTAATGAAAAACTGTTTTTT. Looking up the rest from reference TRBV5-6 and TRBJ1-4 gives the full variable domain: DAGVTQSPTHLIKTRGQQVTLRCSPKSGHDTVSWYQQALGQGPQFIFQYYEEEERQRGNFPDRFSGHQFPNYSSELNVNALLLGDSALYLCASSLGGANEKLFFGSGTQLSVL.

V and J are TRBV7-8 and TRBJ2-1, with D uncertain. The CDR3 totals 15 residues. Germline assignment: CDR1 SGHVS and CDR2 FQNEAQ. The V and J ends lost 5 bases and 0 bases respectively, with 11 bases between them. CDR3 nucleotides: TGTGCCAGCAGCCCGCGGTTGAGCTCCTACAATGAGCAGTTCTTC. Residues: CASSPRLSSYNEQFF.

V is TRBV6-5 and J is TRBJ2-4, with D tentatively TRBD1 (6 bases). This CDR3 has 14 amino acids. CDR1 is MNHEY, CDR2 SVGAGI, per germline. V lost 8 bases and J 0 bases, leaving 11 bases between the germline ends. The DNA for the CDR3 is TGTGCCAGCTATACAGGGCTAGCCAAAAACATTCAGTACTTC. This codes for CASYTGLAKNIQYF.

The chain employs TRBV6-5 and TRBJ1-1; a weak D match, TRBD1 (5 bases). This CDR3 comprises 13 residues. Per the germline V gene, CDR1 is MNHEY and CDR2 is SVGAGI. The germline V and J ends were trimmed by 4 bases and 10 bases, with 16 bases remaining between them. DNA of the CDR3: TGTGCCAGCAGTTCCACACTTCAGGGCACAGCTTTCTTT. It encodes CASSSTLQGTAFF.

The chain is built from TRBV6-6 and TRBJ2-2, with D possibly TRBD2 on 5 matching bases. Germline V gene data show CDR1 as MNHNY and CDR2 as SVGAGI (reference sequence). This CDR3 region has 15 residues. V was trimmed by 6 bases and J by 2 bases, leaving 13 bases between them. CDR3 loop: CASREDGFNTGELFF. CDR3 nucleotides: TGTGCCAGCAGGGAGGACGGTTTTAACACCGGGGAGCTGTTTTTT.

V usage is TRBV7-2 and J usage is TRBJ1-4; the D is unclear. CDR3 length equals 13 residues. Germline CDR1 SGHTA, CDR2 FQGNSA. V lost 6 bases and J 8 bases, leaving 13 bases between the germline ends. Written as DNA, the CDR3 is TGTGCCAGCAGTCGCTCAGATAGCGAAAAACTGTTTTTT. It yields the protein CASSRSDSEKLFF.

The J gene is TRBJ1-2, the V gene TRBV12-2; TRBD1 is the table's D call and was not checked against the DNA. TRBV12-2 is assigned pseudogene status. This CDR3 is built from 16 residues. The CDR3 DNA follows: TGTGCAAGTCGCGCGGTTCCAGGGTTTTTGGACTATGGCTACACCTTC. It is translated as CASRAVPGFLDYGYTF.

This clone has a handful of counts. At one end the junction does not follow the germline gene, possibly because of a read error. The rearrangement joins TRBV7-9 to TRBJ2-3; 8 bases are shared with TRBD2. The CDR3 consists of 15 residues. CDR1 and CDR2 from the germline V gene are SEHNR and FQNEAQ (reference sequence). The CDR3 DNA follows: TGTGCCAGCACCTTACTAGCGGCTAGCACAGATACGCAGTATTTT. Encoded protein: CASTLLAASTDTQYF.

This chain connects TRBV10-3 to TRBJ2-1, with no clear D. The CDR3 runs to 14 residues. Germline lookup yields CDR1 ENHRY and CDR2 SYGVKD. Trimming cost V 0 bases and J 8 bases, with 11 bases left between them. CDR3 loop: CAISESRVSDEQFF. CDR3 DNA: TGTGCCATCAGTGAGTCGAGAGTGTCCGATGAGCAGTTCTTC.

The J gene is TRBJ1-5, the V gene TRBV19, with 7 bases matching TRBD1. The germline CDR1 and CDR2 sequences are LNHDA and SQIVND (reference sequence). The CDR3 is made up of 14 amino acids. The V segment lost 7 bases and the J segment 9 bases; nucleotides outside the gene matches: 12. CDR3 bases: TGTGCCAGTACTACAACAGGGGACTGGACGCCCCAGCATTTT. This sequence encodes CASTTTGDWTPQHF.

The chain employs TRBV27 and TRBJ2-7, with D unclear. Trimming removed 3 bases at V and 2 bases at J, with 11 bases between. The CDR3 loop spans 14 amino acids. Germline CDR1 reads MNHEY; CDR2 reads SMNVEV (reference sequence). DNA for the CDR3: TGTGCCAGCAGTTTTGGTCAGGCTCCCTACGAGCAGTACTTC. This sequence encodes CASSFGQAPYEQYF.

The chain combines TRBV7-2 with TRBJ1-2; D remains unclear. CDR1 and CDR2 (germline): SGHTA, FQGNSA. The V gene lost 4 bases and the J gene lost 8 bases, with 14 bases spanning the gap. CDR3 size: 13 residues. The CDR3 spells CASSSRRVHGYTF. In DNA, the CDR3 is TGTGCCAGCAGCTCGAGGAGGGTTCACGGCTACACCTTC.

This clone has just a few counts. The rearrangement uses TRBV6-2 or TRBV6-3 and TRBJ1-1, with D tentatively TRBD1 (5 bases). The germline V and J ends were trimmed by 1 base and 5 bases, with 14 bases remaining between them. There are 15 residues in the CDR3. Germline V gives CDR1 MNHEY, CDR2 SVGEGT. The CDR3 coding sequence is TGTGCCAGCAGTTACTGGACGGGGGAGACTACTGAAGCTTTCTTT. Amino acid sequence: CASSYWTGETTEAFF.

The rearrangement joins TRBV14 to TRBJ2-1; 7 bases align to TRBD1. Germline CDR1 reads SGHDN; CDR2 reads FVKESK. This CDR3 is built from 15 residues. V lost 4 bases to trimming and J lost 8 bases; unmatched junction nucleotides: 11. This CDR3 reads CASSLRARGLDEQFF. CDR3 sequence (DNA): TGTGCCAGCAGCCTGAGGGCAAGGGGGCTCGATGAGCAGTTCTTC.

DNA for the CDR3: TGTGCCAGCAGTATCCACACACAGGGGCCCCAGGGCTACACCTTC. Translating gives CASSIHTQGPQGYTF. V and J are TRBV28 and TRBJ1-2, with TRBD1 matching over 7 bases. J was trimmed by 8 bases and V by 5 bases; bases with no gene match: 14. The CDR3 is made up of 15 amino acids. CDR1 is MDHEN and CDR2 is SYDVKM in the germline V gene.

V is TRBV7-2 and J is TRBJ2-1; 10 positions agree with TRBD1. Germline V gene lookup returns CDR1 SGHTA and CDR2 FQGNSA. The V gene end was trimmed by 1 base and the J gene end by 7 bases; junction bases not matched to a gene: 4. CDR3 length: 15 residues. The CDR3 loop is CASSLEGQGTNEQFF. The CDR3 DNA reads as TGTGCCAGCAGCTTAGAGGGACAGGGGACAAATGAGCAGTTCTTC.

The chain links TRBV7-2 to TRBJ1-5, with unresolved D. Germline lookup yields CDR1 SGHTA and CDR2 FQGNSA. The CDR3 spans 15 residues. Trimming took off 1 base at V and 5 bases at J, with 12 bases between the two ends. The CDR3 reads CASSLVPGRDQPQHF. In nucleotides, the CDR3 is TGTGCCAGCAGCTTAGTCCCTGGCCGGGATCAGCCCCAGCATTTT.

V is TRBV29-1 and J is TRBJ1-2; 8 bases are shared with TRBD1. Per the germline V gene, CDR1 is SQVTM and CDR2 is ANQGSEA. The CDR3 contains 15 residues. Losses at the gene ends were 4 bases for V and 8 bases for J; bases not matched to a gene: 15. DNA for the CDR3: TGCAGCGTTGCGGCCCGACAGGGGTCCAATGAAGGCTACACCTTC. It translates to CSVAARQGSNEGYTF.

V and J are TRBV4-3 and TRBJ1-2; 11 nucleotides match TRBD1. V gave up 1 base and J gave up 7 bases; unmatched junction bases: 11. This CDR3 spans 17 amino acids. CDR1 LGHNA and CDR2 YSLEER come from the germline V gene. CDR3 sequence: CASSQVSSPGQGGGYTF. CDR3 bases: TGCGCCAGCAGCCAAGTGTCTTCCCCGGGACAGGGGGGTGGCTACACCTTC.